The sequence of this T cell receptor beta chain was determined in a study of T cells in Graves' hyperthyroidism and ophthalmopathy. The germline V gene has CDR1 SGHAT and CDR2 FQNNGV. The CDR3 is made up of 14 amino acids. Germline trimming cut 5 bases from V and 7 bases from J; bases unmatched to any gene: 5. Ten or more counts support this clonotype. The target antigen is unknown. Study results and caveats: A model using 13 V-J features told ophthalmopathy apart from stable hyperthyroidism. Most clonotypes expanded in the thyroid (above 0.001) were also present in blood.

Amplified TCR beta CDR3 regions came from RNA transcripts. Using the HTBI primer set, a first-round RT-PCR was run on the TCR CDR3. One entry per CDR3 protein results from TCRdb running MiXCR on the multiplex PCR reads. The sample carries about 290,000 distinct CDR3 sequences, approximately 18% recorded once. The sequence was collected from a man in his fifties with Graves' ophthalmopathy. The chain is built from TRBV11-2 and TRBJ2-3, with TRBD2 matching 11 bases. The sample consisted of blood. The CDR3 protein is CASSGTSGRNTQYF. CDR3 bases: TGTGCCAGCAGCGGGACTAGCGGTCGCAATACGCAGTATTTT. The whole variable domain, filled in from reference TRBV11-2 and TRBJ2-3, reads EAGVAQSPRYKIIEKRQSVAFWCNPISGHATLYWYQQILGQGPKLLIQFQNNGVVDDSQLPKDRFSAERLKGVDSTLKIQPAKLEDSAVYLCASSGTSGRNTQYFGPGTRLTVL.